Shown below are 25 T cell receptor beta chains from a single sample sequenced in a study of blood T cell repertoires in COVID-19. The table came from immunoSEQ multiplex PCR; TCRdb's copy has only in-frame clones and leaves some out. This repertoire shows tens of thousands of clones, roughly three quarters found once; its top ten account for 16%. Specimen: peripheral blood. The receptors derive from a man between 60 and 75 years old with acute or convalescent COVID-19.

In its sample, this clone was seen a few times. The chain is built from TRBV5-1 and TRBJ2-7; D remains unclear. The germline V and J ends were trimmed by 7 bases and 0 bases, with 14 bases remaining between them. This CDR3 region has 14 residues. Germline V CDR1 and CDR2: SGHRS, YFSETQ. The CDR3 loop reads CASAQVGSSYEQYF. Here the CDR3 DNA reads TGCGCCAGCGCGCAGGTGGGTAGCTCCTACGAGCAGTACTTC.

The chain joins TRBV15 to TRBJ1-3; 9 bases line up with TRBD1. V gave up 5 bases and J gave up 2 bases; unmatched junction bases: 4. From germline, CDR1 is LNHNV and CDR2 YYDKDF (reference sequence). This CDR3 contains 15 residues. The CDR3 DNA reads TGTGCCACCAGCGCACAGGGGGCCCCTGGAAACACCATATATTTT. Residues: CATSAQGAPGNTIYF.

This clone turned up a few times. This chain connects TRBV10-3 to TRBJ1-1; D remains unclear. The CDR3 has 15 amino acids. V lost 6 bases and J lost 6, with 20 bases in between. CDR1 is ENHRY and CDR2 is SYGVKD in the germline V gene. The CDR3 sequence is CAIRLGRAVTSEAFF. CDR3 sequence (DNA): TGTGCCATCAGATTGGGGAGGGCTGTTACGTCTGAAGCTTTCTTT.

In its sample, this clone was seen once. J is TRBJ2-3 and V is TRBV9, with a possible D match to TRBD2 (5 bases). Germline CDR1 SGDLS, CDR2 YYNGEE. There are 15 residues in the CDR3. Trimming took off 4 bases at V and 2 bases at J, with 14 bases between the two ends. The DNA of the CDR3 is TGTGCCAGCAGCTTAATGACTAACCCCACAGATACGCAGTATTTT. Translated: CASSLMTNPTDTQYF.

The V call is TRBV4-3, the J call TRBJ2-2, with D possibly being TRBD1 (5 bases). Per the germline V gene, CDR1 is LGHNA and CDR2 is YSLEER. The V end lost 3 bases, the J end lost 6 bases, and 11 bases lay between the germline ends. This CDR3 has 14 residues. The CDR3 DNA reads TGCGCCAGCAGCCAGGATTGGGGCGCCGGGGAGCTGTTTTTT. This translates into CASSQDWGAGELFF.

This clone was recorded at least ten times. The CDR3 region has the DNA TGTGCCAGCAGCAACCGGGAACAGGGCTATTCACCCCTCCACTTT. Encoded protein: CASSNREQGYSPLHF. This sequence joins TRBV5-4 and TRBJ1-6; possible D gene TRBD1, 6 bases. The CDR3 covers 15 residues. Trimming shortened V by 4 bases and J by 8 bases, and 16 bases separated the two germline ends. The V gene's germline CDR1 is SGHNT and CDR2 YYREEE (reference sequence). Full variable domain (missing parts from reference TRBV5-4 and TRBJ1-6): ETGVTQSPTHLIKTRGQQVTLRCSSQSGHNTVSWYQQALGQGPQFIFQYYREEENGRGNFPPRFSGLQFPNYSSELNVNALELDDSALYLCASSNREQGYSPLHFGNGTRLTVT.

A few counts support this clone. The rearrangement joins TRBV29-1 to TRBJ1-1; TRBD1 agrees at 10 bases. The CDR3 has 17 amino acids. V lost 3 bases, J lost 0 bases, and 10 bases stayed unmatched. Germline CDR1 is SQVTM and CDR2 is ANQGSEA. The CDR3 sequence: CSVDDYGTGAMNTEAFF. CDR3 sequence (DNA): TGCAGCGTTGACGATTACGGGACAGGGGCTATGAACACTGAAGCTTTCTTT.

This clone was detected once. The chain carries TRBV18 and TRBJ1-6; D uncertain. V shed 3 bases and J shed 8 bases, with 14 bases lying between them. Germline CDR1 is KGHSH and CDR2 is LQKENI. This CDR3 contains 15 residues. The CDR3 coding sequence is TGTGCCAGCTCACCCGTAGGAGGGATTGATTCACCCCTCCACTTT. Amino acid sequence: CASSPVGGIDSPLHF.

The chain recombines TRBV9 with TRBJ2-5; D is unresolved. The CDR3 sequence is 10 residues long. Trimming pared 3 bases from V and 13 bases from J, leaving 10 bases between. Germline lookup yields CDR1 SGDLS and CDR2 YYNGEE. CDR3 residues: CASSGLVAYF. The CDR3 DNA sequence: TGTGCCAGCAGCGGTTTAGTTGCGTACTTC. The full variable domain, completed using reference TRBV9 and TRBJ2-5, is DSGVTQTPKHLITATGQRVTLRCSPRSGDLSVYWYQQSLDQGLQFLIQYYNGEERAKGNILERFSAQQFPDLHSELNLSSLELGDSALYFCASSGLVAYFGPGTRLLVL.

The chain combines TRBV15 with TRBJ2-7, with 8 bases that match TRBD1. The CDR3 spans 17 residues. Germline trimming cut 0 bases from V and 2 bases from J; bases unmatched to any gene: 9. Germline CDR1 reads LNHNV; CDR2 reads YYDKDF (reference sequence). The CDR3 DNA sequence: TGTGCCACCAGCAGAGATAATCTAGAGACAGGGGCCTACGAGCAGTACTTC. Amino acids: CATSRDNLETGAYEQYF.

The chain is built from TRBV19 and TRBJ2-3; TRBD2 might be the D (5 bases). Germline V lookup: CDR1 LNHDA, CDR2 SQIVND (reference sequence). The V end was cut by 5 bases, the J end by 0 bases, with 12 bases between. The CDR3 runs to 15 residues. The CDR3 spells CASSPQGLSTDTQYF. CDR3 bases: TGTGCCAGTAGTCCACAAGGACTTAGCACAGATACGCAGTATTTT.

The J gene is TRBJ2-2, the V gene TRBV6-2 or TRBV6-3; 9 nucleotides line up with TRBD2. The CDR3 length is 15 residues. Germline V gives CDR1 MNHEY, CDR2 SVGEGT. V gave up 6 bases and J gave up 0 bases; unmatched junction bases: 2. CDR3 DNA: TGTGCCAGCAGCGGACTAGCGACGAACACCGGGGAGCTGTTTTTT. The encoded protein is CASSGLATNTGELFF.

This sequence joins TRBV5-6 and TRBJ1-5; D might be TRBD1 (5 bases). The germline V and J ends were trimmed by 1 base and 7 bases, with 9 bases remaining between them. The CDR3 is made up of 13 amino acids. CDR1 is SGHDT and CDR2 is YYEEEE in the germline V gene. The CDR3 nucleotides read TGTGCCAGCAGCTTGACCCGGGGGCAGCCCCAGCATTTT. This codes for CASSLTRGQPQHF.

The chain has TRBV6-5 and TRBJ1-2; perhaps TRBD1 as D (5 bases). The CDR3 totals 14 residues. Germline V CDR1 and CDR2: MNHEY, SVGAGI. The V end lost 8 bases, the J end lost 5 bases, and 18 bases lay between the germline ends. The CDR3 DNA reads TGTGCCAGCCTACTTGGGACCGGGGGTTATGGCTACACCTTC. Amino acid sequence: CASLLGTGGYGYTF.

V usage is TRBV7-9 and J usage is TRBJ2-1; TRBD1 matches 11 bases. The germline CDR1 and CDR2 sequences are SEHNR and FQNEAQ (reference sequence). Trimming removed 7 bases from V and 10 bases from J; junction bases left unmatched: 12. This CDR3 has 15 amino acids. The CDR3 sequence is CASNNGQGALWEQFF. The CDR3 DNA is TGTGCCAGCAACAATGGACAGGGGGCGCTTTGGGAGCAGTTCTTC.

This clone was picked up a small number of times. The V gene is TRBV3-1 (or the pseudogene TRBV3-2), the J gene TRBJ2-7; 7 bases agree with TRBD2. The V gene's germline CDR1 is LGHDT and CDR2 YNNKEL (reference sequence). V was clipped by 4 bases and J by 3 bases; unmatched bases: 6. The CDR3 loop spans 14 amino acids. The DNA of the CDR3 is TGTGCCAGCAGCCTATGGACTAGTATCTACGAGCAGTACTTC. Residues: CASSLWTSIYEQYF.

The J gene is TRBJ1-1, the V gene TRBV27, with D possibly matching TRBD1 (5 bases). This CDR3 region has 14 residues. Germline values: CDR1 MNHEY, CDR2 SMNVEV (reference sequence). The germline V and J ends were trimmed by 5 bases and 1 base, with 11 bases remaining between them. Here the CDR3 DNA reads TGTGCCAGCAGTATGGACATCTGGAACACTGAAGCTTTCTTT. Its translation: CASSMDIWNTEAFF.

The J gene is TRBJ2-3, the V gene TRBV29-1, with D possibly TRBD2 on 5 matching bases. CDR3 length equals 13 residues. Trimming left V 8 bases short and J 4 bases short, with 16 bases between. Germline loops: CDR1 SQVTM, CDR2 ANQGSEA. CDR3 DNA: TGCAGCATATTTATCGGGGAAGCAGATACGCAGTATTTT. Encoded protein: CSIFIGEADTQYF.

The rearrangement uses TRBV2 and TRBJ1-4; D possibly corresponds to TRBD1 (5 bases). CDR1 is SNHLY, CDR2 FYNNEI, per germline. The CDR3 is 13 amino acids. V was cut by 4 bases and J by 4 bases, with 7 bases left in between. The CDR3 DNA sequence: TGTGCCAGCAGTGGACAGCTTAATGAAAAACTGTTTTTT. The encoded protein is CASSGQLNEKLFF.

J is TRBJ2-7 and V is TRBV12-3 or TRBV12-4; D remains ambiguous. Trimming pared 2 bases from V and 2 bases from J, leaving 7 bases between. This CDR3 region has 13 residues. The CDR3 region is CASSLTVTYEQYF. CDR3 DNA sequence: TGTGCCAGCAGTTTAACTGTTACCTACGAGCAGTACTTC.

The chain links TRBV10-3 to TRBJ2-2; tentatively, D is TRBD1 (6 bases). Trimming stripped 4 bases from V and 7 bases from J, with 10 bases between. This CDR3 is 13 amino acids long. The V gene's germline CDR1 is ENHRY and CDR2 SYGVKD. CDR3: CAISGTEGGELFF. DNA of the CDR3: TGTGCCATCAGTGGGACAGAGGGCGGGGAGCTGTTTTTT.

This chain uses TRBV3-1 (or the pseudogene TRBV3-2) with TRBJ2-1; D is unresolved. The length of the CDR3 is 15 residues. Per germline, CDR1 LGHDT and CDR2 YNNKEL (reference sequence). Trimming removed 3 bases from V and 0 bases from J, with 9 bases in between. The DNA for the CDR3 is TGTGCCAGCAGCCACCTCCCGAGCTCCTACAATGAGCAGTTCTTC. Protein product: CASSHLPSSYNEQFF.

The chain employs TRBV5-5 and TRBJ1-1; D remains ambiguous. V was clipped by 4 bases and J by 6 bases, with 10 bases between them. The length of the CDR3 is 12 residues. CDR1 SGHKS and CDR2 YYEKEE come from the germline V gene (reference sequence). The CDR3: CASSREVPEAFF. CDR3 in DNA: TGTGCCAGCAGCAGGGAGGTACCTGAAGCTTTCTTT.

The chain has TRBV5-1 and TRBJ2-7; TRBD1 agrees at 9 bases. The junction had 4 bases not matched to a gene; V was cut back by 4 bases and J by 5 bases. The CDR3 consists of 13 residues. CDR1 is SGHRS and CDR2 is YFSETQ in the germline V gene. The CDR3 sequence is CASSSRDRDEQYF. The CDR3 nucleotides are TGCGCCAGCAGCAGCCGGGACAGGGACGAGCAGTACTTC.

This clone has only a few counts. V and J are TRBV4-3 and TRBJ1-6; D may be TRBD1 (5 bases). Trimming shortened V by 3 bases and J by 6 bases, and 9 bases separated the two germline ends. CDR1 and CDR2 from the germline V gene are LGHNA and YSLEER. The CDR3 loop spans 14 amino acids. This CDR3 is CASSHVDSNSPLHF. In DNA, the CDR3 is TGCGCCAGCAGCCACGTTGACAGTAATTCACCCCTCCACTTT.